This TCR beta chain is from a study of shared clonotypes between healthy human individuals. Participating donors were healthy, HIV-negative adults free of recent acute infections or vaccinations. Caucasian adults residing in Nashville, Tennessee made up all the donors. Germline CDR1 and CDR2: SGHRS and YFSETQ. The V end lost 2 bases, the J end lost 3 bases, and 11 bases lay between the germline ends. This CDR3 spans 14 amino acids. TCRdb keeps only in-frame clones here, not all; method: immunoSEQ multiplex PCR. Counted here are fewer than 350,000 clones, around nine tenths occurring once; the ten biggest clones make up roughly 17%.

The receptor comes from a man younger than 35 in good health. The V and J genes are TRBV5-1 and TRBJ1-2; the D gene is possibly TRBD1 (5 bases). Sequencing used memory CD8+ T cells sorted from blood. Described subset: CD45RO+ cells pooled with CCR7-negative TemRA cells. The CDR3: CASSLGGEDYGYTF. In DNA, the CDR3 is TGCGCCAGCAGCTTAGGAGGGGAGGACTATGGCTACACCTTC.